This TCR beta chain was captured by sequencing in a study of molecular identifiers for immune sequencing clone quantification (dated by TCRdb to 2016 to 2019). Some background on the complete study: In a replicate experiment, RNA from 20,000 or 100,000 naive CD8 T cells was split into five aliquots, four of which were sequenced. This methods study used CD8 T cells to benchmark TCR RNA copy counting and molecular-identifier clustering-based TCR repertoire sequencing (MIDCIRS). What the research found in general, with its limitations: The naive libraries included spiked-in Jurkat TCR RNA (under eleven copies' worth), and this Jurkat TCR RNA is not part of the donor repertoire. In CMV-specific effector cells, clones with more than 20 RNA copies accounted for over 99% of molecules, whereas in naive cells such clones accounted for under 1%. Spiked-in Jurkat TCR RNA equal to a single cell's worth was reported to be detectable even within 1,100,000 naive CD8 T cells. Modeling gave about three recovered TCR RNA copies per cell versus 8 to 10 by digital PCR, implying approximately 30% capture efficiency. Identical TCR molecules sharing a barcode could cause highly expanded clone sizes to be underestimated. When barcode sub-clustering was not used, chimeric consensus sequences inflated TCR diversity, with chimeras reaching as high as 47%.

To prepare the library, PCR was applied. Sequencing instrument: Illumina HiSeq 4000. Bulk TCR libraries were made following a previously described method, with the TCR primers given in Table S5. Total RNA was purified with the Qiagen AllPrep DNA/RNA kit. Before analysis, reads from multiple sequencing runs of the same library were pooled. Regarding the original processing steps: Reads were retained only if the reads had an exact TCR constant sequence, and the retained reads were trimmed to 150 nt and grouped according to their 12-nt molecular barcodes. Reads in each barcode group were sub-clustered using a 15% Levenshtein threshold, and a quality-weighted consensus sequence was built for each RNA molecule. Non-functional sequences were removed, as were lower-count sequences one edit away from another. Based on fitting two negative binomial distributions, any barcode sub-cluster with under 20% of the maximum read count was discarded. The public reads were reprocessed in TCRdb via fastp at Q25 and MiXCR, keeping in-frame beta chains. Entries are consolidated by CDR3 protein sequence, retaining the most common genes and DNA. These V and J calls are TCRdb output, not the study's own analysis. This sample lists 50,000 to 65,000 distinct CDR3 sequences; around 25% were detected once. The ten largest clones add up to under 2% of the sample.

This clonotype was found many times. What this receptor recognizes is not known. No qualities accompany the bases; no much larger clone lies one base away. Reading from cysteine to phenylalanine, the CDR3 counts 13 amino acids. Only the CDR3 region is kept as DNA, spanning 39 bases read in frame from base 1. For CDR1 and CDR2, the germline V gene lists LGHNA and YSLEER. V was cut back by 0 bases and J by 6 bases, leaving a gap of 8 bases between them. Naive CD8 T cell libraries were made from around 18,000 to 910,000 sorted cells using 10%, 30% or 50% of purified RNA. Naive CD8 T cells, defined as CD8+CD4-CCR7+CD45RA+, were FACS-sorted into RLT Plus buffer on a BD FACSAria II. To test detection sensitivity, Jurkat RNA equivalent to roughly nine TCR copies was spiked into samples of about 19,000-1,000,000 naive CD8 T cells. Enrichment of CD8 T cells was performed with RosetteSep CD8+ T Cell Enrichment Cocktail and Ficoll-Paque, after which ACK red cell lysis was carried out.

The sequenced sample consisted of naive CD8+ T cells from blood, with Jurkat cell RNA spiked in. What this sample's cell subset or site label stands for: FACS-sorted CD8+CD4-CCR7+CD45RA+ naive T cells. This sequence uses TRBV4-3 and TRBJ1-1; the D gene is unclear. The receptor comes from a human donor in good health. Some libraries in this study had Jurkat cell RNA spiked in. This receptor carries the CDR3 CASSQEYGAEAFF. The DNA is TGCGCCAGCAGCCAAGAGTACGGCGCTGAAGCTTTCTTT.